One sample yielded the 21 T cell receptor beta chains listed below, sequenced in a study of blood T cell repertoires in COVID-19. Using immunoSEQ multiplex PCR, the repertoire was profiled, and TCRdb retains in-frame clones only, with some absent. The table has around 170,000 clones, around 80% seen once. Specimen: peripheral blood. These receptors were obtained from a woman older than 75 with COVID-19, enrolled during active disease.

Only a few counts were recorded for this clone. The chain combines TRBV28 with TRBJ2-7; 8 bases agree with TRBD2. The CDR3 has 15 amino acids. Germline CDR1 reads MDHEN; CDR2 reads SYDVKM. The V segment lost 6 bases and the J segment 1 base; nucleotides outside the gene matches: 8. CDR3 sequence: CASSVREAPSYEQYF. CDR3 nucleotide sequence: TGTGCCAGCAGCGTGCGGGAGGCCCCATCCTACGAGCAGTACTTC.

This chain uses TRBV6-5 with TRBJ1-4, with D unresolved. From germline, CDR1 is MNHEY and CDR2 SVGAGI. The V end was cut by 0 bases, the J end by 3 bases, with 8 bases between. The CDR3 totals 15 residues. DNA of the CDR3: TGTGCCAGCAGTTACTCGTTTGGCTCTAATGAAAAACTGTTTTTT. It encodes CASSYSFGSNEKLFF.

The rearrangement joins TRBV7-8 to TRBJ2-6, with D uncertain. V was clipped by 3 bases and J by 0 bases, with 9 bases between them. The CDR3 spans 16 residues. Germline V gene sequence: CDR1 SGHVS, CDR2 FQNEAQ. CDR3 sequence: CASSFDLGSGANVLTF. The DNA for the CDR3 is TGTGCCAGCAGCTTTGACTTAGGCTCTGGGGCCAACGTCCTGACTTTC. The variable domain in full, with the rest retrieved from reference TRBV7-8 and TRBJ2-6, is GAGVSQSPRYKVAKRGQDVALRCDPISGHVSLFWYQQALGQGPEFLTYFQNEAQLDKSGLPSDRFFAERPEGSVSTLKIQRTQQEDSAVYLCASSFDLGSGANVLTFGAGSRLTVL.

This chain joins TRBV10-3 and TRBJ2-1; 8 nucleotides agree with TRBD1. V dropped 3 bases and J dropped 0; count of bases not matched to a gene: 10. The CDR3 extends over 18 amino acids. Germline CDR1 and CDR2: ENHRY and SYGVKD. This CDR3 reads CAISDTIRQGLSYNEQFF. CDR3 nucleotides: TGTGCCATCAGTGACACCATCCGACAGGGGCTCTCCTACAATGAGCAGTTCTTC.

The CDR3 DNA follows: TGTGCCAGCAGTTTTTCCCTTACGAACACCGGGGAGCTGTTTTTT. Translating it yields CASSFSLTNTGELFF. The chain is built from TRBV28 and TRBJ2-2; D unclear. The germline CDR1 and CDR2 sequences are MDHEN and SYDVKM. V was pared by 3 bases and J by 0 bases, with 8 bases between. The CDR3 consists of 15 residues.

The genes are TRBV4-2 and TRBJ2-7; possible D gene TRBD1, 5 bases. Trimming left V 1 base short and J 3 bases short, with 13 bases between. In germline, CDR1 is LGHNA, CDR2 YNFKEQ. The CDR3 length is 15 residues. The CDR3 here is CASSQASAGHYEQYF. The CDR3, as DNA: TGTGCCAGCAGCCAAGCCTCGGCAGGACACTACGAGCAGTACTTC.

The CDR3 DNA reads TGTGCCAGCAGGGGACAGGCCGCAACTAATGAAAAACTGTTTTTT. Protein: CASRGQAATNEKLFF. J is TRBJ1-4 and V is TRBV6-5, with 8 bases matching TRBD1. Germline V gives CDR1 MNHEY, CDR2 SVGAGI. The CDR3 contains 15 residues. V trimming: 6 bases; J trimming: 0 bases; junction bases outside the gene matches: 3.

V and J are TRBV6-6 and TRBJ2-1; a weak D match, TRBD2 (7 bases). There are 17 residues in the CDR3. Trimming removed 5 bases at V and 7 bases at J, with 24 bases between. Germline CDR1 reads MNHNY; CDR2 reads SVGAGI (reference sequence). The CDR3 sequence is CASSPERGAGARNEQFF. The CDR3 bases are TGTGCCAGCAGTCCGGAACGGGGGGCGGGAGCGAGGAATGAGCAGTTCTTC.

The chain has TRBV6-5 and TRBJ2-1, with 14 nucleotides matching TRBD2. The V gene end was trimmed by 6 bases and the J gene end by 8 bases; junction bases not matched to a gene: 3. The CDR3 is made up of 14 amino acids. Germline assignment: CDR1 MNHEY and CDR2 SVGAGI. This CDR3 reads CASRAGLAGDEQFF. The CDR3 nucleotides are TGTGCCAGCAGAGCGGGACTAGCGGGGGATGAGCAGTTCTTC.

The chain has TRBV30 and TRBJ2-5; no clear D. This CDR3 is built from 13 residues. The V end lost 3 bases, the J end lost 1 base, and 9 bases lay between the germline ends. Germline loops: CDR1 GTSNPN, CDR2 SVGIG (reference sequence). The CDR3 here is CAWRLGFQETQYF. CDR3 coding DNA: TGTGCCTGGAGGTTGGGCTTCCAAGAGACCCAGTACTTC.

This clone has a count of ten or more. The chain couples TRBV5-1 to TRBJ2-7, with D perhaps matching TRBD1 (5 bases). The germline V gene encodes CDR1 SGHRS and CDR2 YFSETQ. V shed 0 bases and J shed 5 bases, with 24 bases lying between them. This CDR3 has 18 residues. CDR3 bases: TGCGCCAGCAGCTTGGTCCCTTCACGTGGGGCGGATAGCCACGAGCAGTACTTC. Its protein is CASSLVPSRGADSHEQYF.

The chain employs TRBV5-4 and TRBJ2-7; D unresolved. The V end was cut by 1 base, the J end by 5 bases, with 10 bases between. CDR1 SGHNT and CDR2 YYREEE come from the germline V gene (reference sequence). CDR3 length equals 13 residues. The CDR3 bases are TGTGCCAGCAGCTTGACCGGTACTGACGAGCAGTACTTC. Translation gives CASSLTGTDEQYF.

The V call is TRBV7-2, the J call TRBJ1-3, with a weak D call TRBD1 (5 bases). The CDR3 is 15 residues long. Per the germline V gene, CDR1 is SGHTA and CDR2 is FQGNSA. With 1 base removed from V and 2 bases from J, the gap between germline ends came to 9 bases. The CDR3 loop reads CASSLVPRAGNTIYF. CDR3 DNA: TGTGCCAGCAGCTTAGTGCCCAGGGCTGGAAACACCATATATTTT.

The V call is TRBV7-9, the J call TRBJ2-3; D might be TRBD1 (5 bases). Germline CDR1 is SEHNR and CDR2 is FQNEAQ (reference sequence). V was clipped by 5 bases and J by 6 bases, with 18 bases between them. The CDR3 length is 15 residues. CDR3 in amino acids: CASSPEWGGADTQYF. CDR3 coding DNA: TGTGCCAGCAGCCCAGAGTGGGGTGGGGCGGATACGCAGTATTTT.

This clone appeared a few times. The gene calls are TRBV7-8 and TRBJ2-5; D gene unclear. Germline-derived CDR1 and CDR2 are SGHVS and FQNEAQ. The CDR3 contains 12 residues. Trimming removed 6 bases at V and 5 bases at J, with 10 bases between. The CDR3 spells CASSFRRETQYF. CDR3 coding DNA: TGTGCCAGCAGTTTCCGTCGGGAGACCCAGTACTTC.

The chain is built from TRBV2 and TRBJ2-7, with 12 bases aligning to TRBD1. Per germline, CDR1 SNHLY and CDR2 FYNNEI. There are 15 residues in the CDR3. The J segment lost 7 bases and the V segment lost 5 bases, leaving 9 bases of the junction unmatched. CDR3 nucleotide sequence: TGTGCCAGCAGTAGACCGGGACAGGGGGCGAGAGAGCAGTACTTC. Translation gives CASSRPGQGAREQYF.

The chain uses TRBV3-1 (or the pseudogene TRBV3-2) and TRBJ2-1, with 7 bases that match TRBD2. Losses at the gene ends were 4 bases for V and 0 bases for J; bases not matched to a gene: 6. The germline V gene has CDR1 LGHDT and CDR2 YNNKEL (reference sequence). CDR3 length: 16 residues. The CDR3: CASSRRSGISYNEQFF. CDR3 DNA sequence: TGTGCCAGCAGCCGACGGAGCGGGATCTCCTACAATGAGCAGTTCTTC.

Here the CDR3 reads CASSEPVAVNEQFF. CDR3 coding DNA: TGTGCCAGCAGTGAACCGGTAGCGGTGAATGAGCAGTTCTTC. V usage is TRBV2 and J usage is TRBJ2-1; D is perhaps TRBD2 (6 bases). This CDR3 has 14 residues. In germline, CDR1 is SNHLY, CDR2 FYNNEI. Trimming stripped 2 bases from V and 7 bases from J, with 12 bases between.

The gene calls are TRBV19 and TRBJ2-3; D perhaps matches TRBD1 (5 bases). Germline CDR1 reads LNHDA; CDR2 reads SQIVND (reference sequence). The V and J ends lost 2 bases and 4 bases respectively, with 10 bases between them. The CDR3 consists of 14 residues. The CDR3 DNA reads as TGTGCCAGTAGTATAATACAGGTGCCAGATACGCAGTATTTT. It codes for CASSIIQVPDTQYF.

The CDR3 bases are TGTGCCAGCACCGGGACTAGAGCGCCTTGGCAGTACTTC. It encodes CASTGTRAPWQYF. V usage is TRBV6-5 and J usage is TRBJ2-7; 8 bases map to TRBD2. V trimming: 7 bases; J trimming: 9 bases; junction bases outside the gene matches: 11. CDR1 is MNHEY, CDR2 SVGAGI, per germline. The CDR3 runs 13 residues.

The table lists this clone with a few counts. Written as DNA, the CDR3 is TGCGCCAGCAGCCCACTACCCACAGGGCCGAGCTCCTACGAGCAGTACTTC. Its protein is CASSPLPTGPSSYEQYF. The rearrangement joins TRBV5-1 to TRBJ2-7; the D gene is possibly TRBD1 (6 bases). Germline assignment: CDR1 SGHRS and CDR2 YFSETQ. The length of the CDR3 is 17 residues. V was cut by 4 bases and J by 0 bases, with 20 bases left in between.